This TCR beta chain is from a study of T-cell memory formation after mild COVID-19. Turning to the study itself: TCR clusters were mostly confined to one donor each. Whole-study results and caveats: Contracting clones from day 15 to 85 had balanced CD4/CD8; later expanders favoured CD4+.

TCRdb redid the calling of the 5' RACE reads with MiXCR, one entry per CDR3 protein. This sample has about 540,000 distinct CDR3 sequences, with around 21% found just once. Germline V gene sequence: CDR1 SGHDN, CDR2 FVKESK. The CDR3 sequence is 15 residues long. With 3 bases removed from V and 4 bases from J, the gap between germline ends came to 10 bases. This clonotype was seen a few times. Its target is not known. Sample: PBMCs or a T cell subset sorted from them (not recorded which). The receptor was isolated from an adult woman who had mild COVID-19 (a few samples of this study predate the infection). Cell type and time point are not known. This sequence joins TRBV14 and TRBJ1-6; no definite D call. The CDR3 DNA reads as TGTGCCAGCAGCCACCAAACGGAGTATAATTCACCCCTCCACTTT. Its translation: CASSHQTEYNSPLHF.